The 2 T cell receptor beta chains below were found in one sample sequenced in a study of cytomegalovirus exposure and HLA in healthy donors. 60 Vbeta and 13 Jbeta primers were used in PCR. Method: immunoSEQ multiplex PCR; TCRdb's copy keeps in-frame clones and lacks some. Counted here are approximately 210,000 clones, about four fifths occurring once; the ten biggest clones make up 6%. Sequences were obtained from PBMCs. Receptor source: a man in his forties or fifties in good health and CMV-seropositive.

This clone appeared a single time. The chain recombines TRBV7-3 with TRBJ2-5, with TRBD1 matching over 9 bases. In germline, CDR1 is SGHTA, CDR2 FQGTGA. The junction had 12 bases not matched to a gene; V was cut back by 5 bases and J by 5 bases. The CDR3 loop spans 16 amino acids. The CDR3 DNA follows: TGTGCCAGCAGCATAGACGCGACAGGGGGGATGGAGACCCAGTACTTC. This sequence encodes CASSIDATGGMETQYF.

The DNA for the CDR3 is TGTGCTAGTGGATTCGACGTACAGGGAACTAGCACAGATACGCAGTATTTT. Protein product: CASGFDVQGTSTDTQYF. The chain carries TRBV12-5 and TRBJ2-3; D may be TRBD1 (6 bases). CDR1 and CDR2 (germline): LGHNT, FRNRAP. This CDR3 has 17 residues. V was shortened by 6 bases and J by 0 bases, with 19 bases between the two germline ends.